This entry is about one T cell receptor (beta chain). The data originate from a study of blood T cell repertoires in COVID-19. The wider study: T cells, B-cell-depleted T cells, or PBMCs provided the cDNA or gDNA that served as material.

V was cut by 4 bases and J by 1 base, with 13 bases left in between. The CDR3 has 15 amino acids. Germline loops: CDR1 MNHEY, CDR2 SVGAGI. TCRdb's copy holds only in-frame clones and misses some; the assay was immunoSEQ multiplex PCR. The top ten clones hold around 2% of a sample with around 300,000 clones, around 90% of them seen once. Sequenced input: PBMCs or T cells enriched from blood (not recorded which). The TCR originated in a woman aged 55 to 70 in a cohort exposed to, infected with or recovered from COVID-19 (not recorded which). The gene calls are TRBV6-5 and TRBJ1-2; D is unclear. The CDR3 loop is CASSSPVARNYGYTF. CDR3 coding DNA: TGTGCCAGCAGTTCCCCCGTGGCCCGTAACTATGGCTACACCTTC.